This paragraph covers one TCR beta chain sequence. These data come from a study of blood T cell repertoires in COVID-19. Looking at the study overall: Acute-phase and convalescent COVID-19 samples originated in the United States, Italy and Spain. T cells, B-cell-depleted T cells, or PBMCs provided the cDNA or gDNA that served as material.

The CDR3 covers 14 residues. J lost 12 bases, V lost 4 bases, and 11 bases had no gene match. Per germline, CDR1 SGHTA and CDR2 FQGTGA. Per the study methods: By means of reference gene primer amplification, nucleated cell counts were estimated. The protocol was immunoSEQ multiplex PCR, while the TCRdb copy is restricted to in-frame clones and leaves out a portion. V, J and clone size reflect that table, while D and trimming were determined from the DNA. The sample carries approximately 150,000 clones, under 85% recorded once. The sequence came from a man aged 45-60 years with active or convalescent COVID-19. The gene calls are TRBV7-3 and TRBJ2-1, with TRBD1 matching 8 bases. Sequenced input: peripheral blood. The CDR3 DNA reads as TGTGCCAGCAGCTCCCTCCCGGCAGGGGGCAGGCAGTTCTTC. Translation gives CASSSLPAGGRQFF.